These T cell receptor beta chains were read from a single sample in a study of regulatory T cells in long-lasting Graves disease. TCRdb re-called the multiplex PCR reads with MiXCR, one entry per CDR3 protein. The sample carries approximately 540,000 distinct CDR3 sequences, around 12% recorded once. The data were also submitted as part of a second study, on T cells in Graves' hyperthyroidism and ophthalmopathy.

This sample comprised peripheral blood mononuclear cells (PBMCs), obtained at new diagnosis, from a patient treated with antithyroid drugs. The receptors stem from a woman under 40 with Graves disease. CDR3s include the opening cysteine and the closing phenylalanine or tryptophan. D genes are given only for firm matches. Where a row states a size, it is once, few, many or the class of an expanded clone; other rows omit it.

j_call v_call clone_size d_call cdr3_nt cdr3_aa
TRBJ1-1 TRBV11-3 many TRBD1 TGTGCCAGCAGCTTGACAGGGATCACTGAAGCTTTCTTT CASSLTGITEAFF
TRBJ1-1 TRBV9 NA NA TGTGCCAGCACCGCCGTGAACACTGAAGCTTTCTTT CASTAVNTEAFF
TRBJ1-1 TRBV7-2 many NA TGTGCCAGCAGCTTATGGGGGTGGAACACTGAAGCTTTCTTT CASSLWGWNTEAFF
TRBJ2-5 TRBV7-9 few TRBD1 TGTGCCAGCAGCTTGAGGGACAGGGGATGGGAGACCCAGTACTTC CASSLRDRGWETQYF
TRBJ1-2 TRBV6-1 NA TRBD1 TGTGTCAGCAGAACCGGGACAGGTCTACCTTTCTATGGCTACACCTTC CVSRTGTGLPFYGYTF
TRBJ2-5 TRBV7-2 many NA TGTGCCAGCATTAAGGGGGGGAGTGGGGATGTGACGGGGACCCAGTACTTC CASIKGGSGDVTGTQYF
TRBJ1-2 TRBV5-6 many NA TGTGCCAGCAGCTTCGGCAATACTAACTATGGCTACACCTTC CASSFGNTNYGYTF
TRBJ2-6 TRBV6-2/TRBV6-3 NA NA TGTGCCAGCAGTTACATGAGGTCTGGGGCCAACGTCCTGACTTTC CASSYMRSGANVLTF
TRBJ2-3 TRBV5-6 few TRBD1 TGTGCCAGCACCGCAGGCGGGGACAGGGGATCAGATACGCAGTATTTT CASTAGGDRGSDTQYF
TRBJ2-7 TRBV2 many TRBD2 TGTGCCAGCAGTGAAGGGCTAGCGGTCCGGGACGAGCAGTACTTC CASSEGLAVRDEQYF
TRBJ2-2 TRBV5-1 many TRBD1 TGCGCCAGCAGCGGCCCTGGACAGGGACGAACCGGGGAGCTGTTTTTT CASSGPGQGRTGELFF
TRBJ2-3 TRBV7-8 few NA TGTGCCAGCAGCTTCCTGTTAGGTCGGGCAGATACGCAGTATTTT CASSFLLGRADTQYF
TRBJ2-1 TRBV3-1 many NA TGTGCCAGCAGCCGGACTACAAATGAGCAGTTCTTC CASSRTTNEQFF
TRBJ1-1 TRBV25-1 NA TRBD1 TGTGCCAGCAGTGAACCGGGACAGGGGGCGACTGAAGCTTTCTTT CASSEPGQGATEAFF
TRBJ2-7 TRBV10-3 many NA TGTGCCATCAGTGGCGGGACCCTCCAGGAGCAGTACTTC CAISGGTLQEQYF
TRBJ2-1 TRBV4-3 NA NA TGCGCCAGCAGCCAGGGACCTAGCGACAACTCCTACAATGAGCAGTTCTTC CASSQGPSDNSYNEQFF
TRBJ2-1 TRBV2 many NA TGTGCCAGCAGGAGAGGGGTTGGGCATAATGAGCAGTTCTTC CASRRGVGHNEQFF
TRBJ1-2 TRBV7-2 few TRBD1 TGTGCCAGCAGCCCAGGGGGCTGGGACGGCTACACCTTC CASSPGGWDGYTF
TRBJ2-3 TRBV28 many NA TGTGCCAGCCGGCGGGAAATGGCAGATACGCAGTATTTT CASRREMADTQYF
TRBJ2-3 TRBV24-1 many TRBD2 TGTGCCACCAGTGACCAAGTGACGGGGGGACCAGATACGCAGTATTTT CATSDQVTGGPDTQYF
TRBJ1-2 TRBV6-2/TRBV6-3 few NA TGTGCCAGCAGAGGGCTCACAGGAGAAACTAACTATGGCTACACCTTC CASRGLTGETNYGYTF
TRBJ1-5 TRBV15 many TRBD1 TGTGCCACCAGCAGAGGGACAGGGGAGTTGAGCAATCAGCCCCAGCATTTT CATSRGTGELSNQPQHF
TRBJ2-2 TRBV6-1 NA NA TGTGCCAGCAGTCCCATACCCCCGGGAGCCGGGGAGCTGTTTTTT CASSPIPPGAGELFF